A single sample is the source of the 9 T cell receptor beta chains below, sequenced in a study of OX40 agonist ivuxolimab in advanced cancers. This table comes from immunoSEQ multiplex PCR, and its TCRdb copy is limited to in-frame clones, with some not included. In the table there are about 80,000 clones, more than 75% of which are singletons. The material was CD4+ or CD8+ T cells sorted from blood, obtained in a trial of the OX40 agonist ivuxolimab. Receptors originate from an adult with an advanced solid tumor such as melanoma, head and neck, liver or kidney cancer.

This sequence joins TRBV19 and TRBJ1-2; a possible D gene is TRBD1 (5 bases). The CDR3 covers 13 residues. Germline V gene sequence: CDR1 LNHDA, CDR2 SQIVND (reference sequence). Trimming left V 5 bases short and J 7 bases short, with 14 bases between. The CDR3 DNA reads TGTGCCAGTAGTCAAACAGGATTTTTTGGCTACACCTTC. The encoded protein is CASSQTGFFGYTF.

This rearrangement joins TRBV11-2 to TRBJ1-1, with a weak D call TRBD1 (5 bases). Germline V gene lookup returns CDR1 SGHAT and CDR2 FQNNGV. Trimming stripped 7 bases from V and 1 base from J, with 7 bases between. The CDR3 covers 12 residues. CDR3 in amino acids: CASNGGNTEAFF. The CDR3 DNA sequence: TGTGCCAGCAACGGGGGGAACACTGAAGCTTTCTTT.

The chain has TRBV18 and TRBJ2-1, with D possibly TRBD2 on 5 matching bases. The CDR3 is 16 residues long. CDR1 is KGHSH and CDR2 is LQKENI in the germline V gene. Trimming removed 0 bases at V and 4 bases at J, with 13 bases between. CDR3 loop: CASSPPGKGMYNEQFF. The CDR3 DNA reads as TGTGCCAGCTCACCACCCGGGAAGGGAATGTACAATGAGCAGTTCTTC.

This chain links TRBV10-3 with TRBJ2-4; the D gene is possibly TRBD2 (7 bases). Per the germline V gene, CDR1 is ENHRY and CDR2 is SYGVKD. The CDR3 has 13 residues. Trimming took off 7 bases at V and 5 bases at J, with 12 bases between the two ends. The CDR3 nucleotides read TGTGCCATCAAAGAGGGGGGGGAAAACATTCAGTACTTC. This sequence encodes CAIKEGGENIQYF.

This rearrangement joins TRBV6-1 to TRBJ2-5, with 9 bases identical to TRBD2. The germline gives CDR1 MNHNS, CDR2 SASEGT. Trimming cost V 10 bases and J 3 bases; bases outside gene matches: 6. The CDR3 totals 13 residues. CDR3 bases: TGTGCCAACCGGCGGGAGGGCGAAGAGACCCAGTACTTC. Its translation is CANRREGEETQYF.

This chain links TRBV28 with TRBJ2-1; D not certain. CDR3 length equals 15 residues. Trimming shortened V by 5 bases and J by 2 bases, and 13 bases separated the two germline ends. Per the germline V gene, CDR1 is MDHEN and CDR2 is SYDVKM. The CDR3 region has the DNA TGTGCCAGCAGTATGTCCCAAACCGCCTACAATGAGCAGTTCTTC. Translation gives CASSMSQTAYNEQFF.

The chain recombines TRBV6-4 with TRBJ2-1; a possible D gene is TRBD2 (6 bases). Trimming pared 4 bases from V and 4 bases from J, leaving 14 bases between. This CDR3 region has 15 residues. The germline V gene has CDR1 MRHNA and CDR2 SNTAGT. CDR3 protein: CASSGEGGSYNEQFF. The CDR3 nucleotides are TGTGCCAGCAGTGGTGAGGGAGGTTCATACAATGAGCAGTTCTTC.

There are a few counts of this clone. The chain uses TRBV5-1 and TRBJ2-5, with a possible D match to TRBD1 (5 bases). The germline gives CDR1 SGHRS, CDR2 YFSETQ. The CDR3 consists of 13 residues. Deletions cut 0 bases from V and 2 bases from J, with 5 bases between. The CDR3 spells CASSLGQQETQYF. The CDR3 DNA follows: TGCGCCAGCAGCTTGGGACAGCAAGAGACCCAGTACTTC.

This chain links TRBV19 with TRBJ2-6; no reliable D call. CDR1 is LNHDA and CDR2 is SQIVND in the germline V gene (reference sequence). This CDR3 has 13 residues. V lost 6 bases and J 2 bases, leaving 5 bases between the germline ends. The CDR3 reads CASRLPGANVLTF. CDR3 coding DNA: TGTGCCAGTAGACTTCCTGGGGCCAACGTCCTGACTTTC.